Below, 9 T cell receptor beta chains from the same sample are listed, as sequenced in a study of T cells after yellow fever vaccination (dated by TCRdb to 2018 to 2020). The library was made by 5' RACE. The sample was run on an Illumina HiSeq 2500. The raw public reads went through TCRdb reprocessing: fastp at Q25, MiXCR clone calling, in-frame beta chains kept. All rows with the same CDR3 protein become a single entry with the most common DNA and genes. The sample yields 300,000 or so distinct CDR3 sequences; 10% to 15% were counted once. The ten largest make up 0.45% to 0.65% of the sample. The treatment or condition label of this sample denotes: live attenuated yellow fever vaccine strain. This sample comprised CD4+ T cells sorted from PBMCs, obtained 45 days after the yellow fever booster vaccination. The receptors derive from a man younger than 40 who received the YFV17D yellow fever vaccine.

This clonotype came up a few times. This chain links TRBV12-3 or TRBV12-4 with TRBJ2-3; no reliable D call. The V end lost 6 bases, the J end lost 4 bases, and 17 bases lay between the germline ends. CDR3 length: 15 residues. The CDR3 DNA reads TGTGCCAGCAGCTTAAGACACGGACCCCCAGATACGCAGTATTTT. This sequence encodes CASSLRHGPPDTQYF.

The table lists this clonotype with a few counts. The chain joins TRBV27 to TRBJ1-2; D may be TRBD1 (5 bases). This CDR3 contains 14 residues. Germline V CDR1 and CDR2: MNHEY, SMNVEV (reference sequence). V lost 6 bases and J 8 bases, leaving 19 bases between the germline ends. DNA of the CDR3: TGTGCCAGCAGCCCCCGGGACCTCGCCGGGGGCTACACCTTC. It codes for CASSPRDLAGGYTF.

This clonotype was recorded a few times. The chain joins TRBV27 to TRBJ1-6; TRBD1 matches 7 bases. The CDR3 extends over 16 amino acids. Trimming removed 3 bases from V and 6 bases from J; junction bases left unmatched: 8. Germline assignment: CDR1 MNHEY and CDR2 SMNVEV (reference sequence). The chain's CDR3 is CASSFSSGQINSPLHF. In DNA, the CDR3 is TGTGCCAGCAGTTTTTCCTCGGGACAGATTAATTCACCCCTCCACTTT.

This chain uses TRBV15 with TRBJ2-3; 10 positions match TRBD2. Germline V lookup: CDR1 LNHNV, CDR2 YYDKDF (reference sequence). The CDR3 covers 13 residues. Written as DNA, the CDR3 is TGTGCTTCCAGGGCTAGCGGGAGAGATACGCAGTATTTT. Protein sequence: CASRASGRDTQYF.

This clonotype appeared a single time. The V and J genes are TRBV7-9 and TRBJ2-5, with D perhaps being TRBD1 or TRBD2 (5 bases each). This CDR3 region has 15 residues. CDR1 and CDR2 (germline): SEHNR, FQNEAQ (reference sequence). V gave up 4 bases and J gave up 2 bases, with 14 bases separating them. The CDR3 protein is CASSSLRGRQETQYF. The CDR3 DNA reads as TGTGCCAGCAGCTCCCTGAGGGGTCGGCAAGAGACCCAGTACTTC. Based on the CDR3 plus reference TRBV7-9 and TRBJ2-5, the full variable domain is DTGVSQNPRHKITKRGQNVTFRCDPISEHNRLYWYRQTLGQGPEFLTYFQNEAQLEKSRLLSDRFSAERPKGSFSTLEIQRTEQGDSAMYLCASSSLRGRQETQYFGPGTRLLVL.

In this sample, this clonotype turned up once. The chain carries TRBV7-2 and TRBJ2-3; TRBD2 aligns across 12 bases. V trimming: 3 bases; J trimming: 4 bases; junction bases outside the gene matches: 5. This CDR3 has 16 amino acids. Germline lookup yields CDR1 SGHTA and CDR2 FQGNSA. The CDR3 region is CASSFLPSGRADTQYF. The CDR3 nucleotides are TGTGCCAGCAGCTTTCTCCCTAGCGGGAGGGCAGATACGCAGTATTTT. The entire variable domain, with the rest obtained from reference TRBV7-2 and TRBJ2-3, is as follows: GAGVSQSPSNKVTEKGKDVELRCDPISGHTALYWYRQSLGQGLEFLIYFQGNSAPDKSGLPSDRFSAERTGGSVSTLTIQRTQQEDSAVYLCASSFLPSGRADTQYFGPGTRLTVL.

At least ten counts were recorded for this clonotype. The chain employs TRBV28 and TRBJ2-3; no clear D. Germline assignment: CDR1 MDHEN and CDR2 SYDVKM. Trimming took 8 bases from V and 6 from J, leaving 3 bases between them. The CDR3 is made up of 9 amino acids. CDR3: CASFDTQYF. In DNA form, the CDR3 reads TGTGCCAGCTTCGATACGCAGTATTTT.

This clonotype was counted ten times or more. J is TRBJ2-2 and V is TRBV12-3 or TRBV12-4, with D perhaps matching TRBD2 (5 bases). CDR3 length: 15 residues. V lost 3 bases to trimming and J lost 5 bases, with 13 bases between them. The CDR3 spells CASSFGVVGTGELFF. CDR3 DNA: TGTGCCAGCAGTTTCGGGGTTGTTGGAACCGGGGAGCTGTTTTTT.

The chain carries TRBV5-5 and TRBJ2-1; 8 nucleotides align to TRBD2. The CDR3 runs 15 residues. V lost 1 base and J lost 4; bases outside the gene matches: 4. CDR1 SGHKS and CDR2 YYEKEE come from the germline V gene (reference sequence). For the CDR3, the DNA is TGTGCCAGCAGCTTGTTCCCGGGAGGGTACAATGAGCAGTTCTTC. It specifies CASSLFPGGYNEQFF. Full variable domain (remainder filled in from reference TRBV5-5 and TRBJ2-1): DAGVTQSPTHLIKTRGQQVTLRCSPISGHKSVSWYQQVLGQGPQFIFQYYEKEERGRGNFPDRFSARQFPNYSSELNVNALLLGDSALYLCASSLFPGGYNEQFFGPGTRLTVL.